The subject of this entry is one TCR beta chain. Its matching antigen is unknown. The donors were all European-descended. Roughly 30 ml of blood was drawn into EDTA tubes. V lost 6 bases and J lost 1, with 12 bases in between. Germline CDR1 reads SNHLY; CDR2 reads FYNNEI. This CDR3 comprises 14 residues. This sample stems from a study of untreated major depressive disorder. Assay used: immunoSEQ multiplex PCR; TCRdb lists only in-frame clones, some missing. The sample lists about 22,000 clones, roughly 89% occurring once. General study points: CD4+ T cells from depressed patients used TRBV05-01 (Vbeta 5.1) more often than controls.

Sequencing used CD4+ T cells from PBMCs. The sequence came from a woman aged 40 to 50 in good health. The chain has TRBV2 and TRBJ1-1, with D uncertain. DNA for the CDR3: TGTGCCAGCAGGACCGAGCCGAAGAACACTGAAGCTTTCTTT. The encoded protein is CASRTEPKNTEAFF.